These 26 T cell receptor beta chains came from one sample sequenced in a study of shared clonotypes between healthy human individuals. Using immunoSEQ multiplex PCR, the repertoire was profiled, and TCRdb retains in-frame clones only, with some absent. The repertoire consists of 190,000 or so clones, with approximately 61% occurring once and the leading ten covering 8% to 13%. The sample taken for sequencing was memory CD4+ T cells sorted from blood. The subset: CD45RA-negative fraction. Receptors were obtained from a man aged 25-45 years in good health.

This clone came up a few times. This rearrangement joins TRBV15 to TRBJ2-7, with D tentatively TRBD1 or TRBD2 (5 bases each). The V gene lost 1 base and the J gene lost 0 bases, with 16 bases spanning the gap. The CDR3 runs 17 residues. Germline loops: CDR1 LNHNV, CDR2 YYDKDF (reference sequence). Here the CDR3 DNA reads TGTGCCACCAGCAGAGCAACGCCGGGACGGCGCTCCTACGAGCAGTACTTC. This sequence encodes CATSRATPGRRSYEQYF.

The chain links TRBV5-6 to TRBJ2-3, with no clear D. CDR3 size: 15 residues. CDR1 is SGHDT, CDR2 YYEEEE, per germline. Between the trimmed V and J ends, which lost 4 bases and 3 bases, there was a span of 15 bases. The CDR3 DNA sequence: TGTGCCAGCAGCGACCAAAAACGAATAACAGATACGCAGTATTTT. Protein: CASSDQKRITDTQYF.

The V gene is TRBV14, the J gene TRBJ1-4; TRBD1 agrees at 9 bases. Germline trimming cut 2 bases from V and 8 bases from J; bases unmatched to any gene: 12. CDR3 size: 17 residues. Germline CDR1 and CDR2: SGHDN and FVKESK. In DNA, the CDR3 is TGTGCCAGCAGCCAAACAAAGTGGGACAGGGAATACGAAAAACTGTTTTTT. It translates to CASSQTKWDREYEKLFF.

The chain carries TRBV12-5 and TRBJ2-1; TRBD2 agrees at 7 bases. The CDR3 covers 17 residues. The V and J ends lost 0 bases and 3 bases, in that order; junction bases with no gene match: 8. In germline, CDR1 is LGHNT, CDR2 FRNRAP. CDR3 bases: TGTGCTAGTGGTTTGGTACGGGCGGGAGCCCTCTACAATGAGCAGTTCTTC. Translated, it gives CASGLVRAGALYNEQFF.

The rearrangement links TRBV11-2 to TRBJ1-2; 7 bases align to TRBD1. Trimming removed 4 bases from V and 2 bases from J; junction bases left unmatched: 7. Germline V gene sequence: CDR1 SGHAT, CDR2 FQNNGV. The CDR3 has 15 residues. CDR3 amino acids: CASSSTGTANYGYTF. In DNA, the CDR3 is TGTGCCAGCAGCTCTACCGGGACAGCGAACTATGGCTACACCTTC.

This chain links TRBV10-1 with TRBJ1-5; D ambiguous. V was pared by 6 bases and J by 0 bases, with 9 bases between. Looked up from germline, CDR1 is WNHNN and CDR2 is SYGVQD (reference sequence). The CDR3 contains 14 residues. The chain's CDR3 is CASSPGNSNQPQHF. The DNA for the CDR3 is TGCGCCAGCAGCCCGGGGAATAGCAATCAGCCCCAGCATTTT.

The rearrangement joins TRBV29-1 to TRBJ1-4, with D possibly TRBD1 on 6 matching bases. Germline V gene lookup returns CDR1 SQVTM and CDR2 ANQGSEA. Trimming removed 7 bases at V and 7 bases at J, with 16 bases between. The CDR3 loop spans 13 amino acids. The CDR3 here is CSASTGFGEKLFF. CDR3 sequence (DNA): TGCAGCGCTTCGACAGGTTTCGGTGAAAAACTGTTTTTT. The full variable domain, with the rest looked up from reference TRBV29-1 and TRBJ1-4, is SAVISQKPSRDICQRGTSLTIQCQVDSQVTMMFWYRQQPGQSLTLIATANQGSEATYESGFVIDKFPISRPNLTFSTLTVSNMSPEDSSIYLCSASTGFGEKLFFGSGTQLSVL.

The rearrangement joins TRBV4-3 to TRBJ2-7, with TRBD1 matching 9 bases. Trimming took 4 bases from V and 3 from J; bases not matched to a gene: 1. This CDR3 is 13 amino acids long. Germline CDR1 reads LGHNA; CDR2 reads YSLEER. The CDR3 nucleotides are TGCGCCAGCAGCCGGGACAGGGACTACGAGCAGTACTTC. This translates into CASSRDRDYEQYF.

This chain links TRBV7-8 with TRBJ2-7; maybe TRBD2 (7 bases). Germline V gene data show CDR1 as SGHVS and CDR2 as FQNEAQ. Trimming shortened V by 5 bases and J by 9 bases, and 20 bases separated the two germline ends. The CDR3 contains 14 residues. The CDR3 region is CASSVDGGASGQYF. CDR3 coding DNA: TGTGCCAGCAGCGTAGATGGGGGGGCATCAGGGCAGTACTTC.

V usage is TRBV30 and J usage is TRBJ2-3, with 8 nucleotides matching TRBD2. The germline V gene encodes CDR1 GTSNPN and CDR2 SVGIG (reference sequence). With 0 bases clipped from V and 4 bases from J, the junction kept 6 bases outside the gene matches. The CDR3 is 15 residues long. CDR3 sequence: CAWSVLAGGPDTQYF. CDR3 nucleotide sequence: TGTGCCTGGAGTGTTTTGGCGGGAGGCCCAGATACGCAGTATTTT.

In regard to this clone: A much bigger clone sits one base away, suggesting this may be a read error. The rearrangement joins TRBV7-9 to TRBJ2-5, with 8 bases that match TRBD1. This CDR3 has 12 residues. Germline values: CDR1 SEHNR, CDR2 FQNEAQ (reference sequence). Trimming at V came to 5 bases and at J to 4 bases, leaving 0 bases not matched to a gene. CDR3 loop: CASSGQGETQYF. In nucleotides, the CDR3 is TGTGCCAGCAGCGGACAGGGAGAGACCCAGTACTTC.

The chain couples TRBV21-1 to TRBJ2-7. TRBV21-1 is deemed a pseudogene. The CDR3 consists of 15 residues. This CDR3 reads CASSKTGRKFYEQYF. The CDR3 DNA sequence: TGTGCCAGCAGCAAAACCGGACGAAAGTTCTACGAGCAGTACTTC.

About this clone itself: A far larger clone is just one base off, so this is likely a read error. This chain uses TRBV25-1 with TRBJ2-5, with D maybe TRBD1 (6 bases). CDR1 is MGHDK and CDR2 is SYGVNS in the germline V gene. V lost 5 bases, J lost 5 bases, and 6 bases lay in between. The CDR3 is 11 residues long. The CDR3 protein is CASSQGETQYF. DNA of the CDR3: TGTGCCAGCAGTCAGGGGGAGACCCAGTACTTC.

This clone turned up a few times. The chain couples TRBV6-1 to TRBJ1-1; D gene ambiguous. CDR3 length: 11 amino acids. Germline V gene sequence: CDR1 MNHNS, CDR2 SASEGT. V lost 2 bases and J 11 bases, leaving 9 bases between the germline ends. CDR3 nucleotides: TGTGCCAGCAGTGAAAGGACCGGGGCTTTCTTT. Translating gives CASSERTGAFF.

The gene calls are TRBV28 and TRBJ2-7; D is uncertain. The V end was cut by 8 bases, the J end by 2 bases, with 19 bases between. The CDR3 has 15 residues. The germline V gene encodes CDR1 MDHEN and CDR2 SYDVKM. In DNA form, the CDR3 reads TGTGCCAGCGAAAATGGCGGCGGCGATCCCTACGAGCAGTACTTC. It specifies CASENGGGDPYEQYF.

The chain uses TRBV29-1 and TRBJ1-1, with D hard to call. Germline assignment: CDR1 SQVTM and CDR2 ANQGSEA. The CDR3 totals 14 residues. V was trimmed by 1 base and J by 3 bases, leaving 12 bases between them. The CDR3 spells CSVEGAGGDTEAFF. CDR3 nucleotide sequence: TGCAGCGTTGAAGGTGCCGGTGGGGACACTGAAGCTTTCTTT. Supplemented by reference TRBV29-1 and TRBJ1-1, the full variable domain reads SAVISQKPSRDICQRGTSLTIQCQVDSQVTMMFWYRQQPGQSLTLIATANQGSEATYESGFVIDKFPISRPNLTFSTLTVSNMSPEDSSIYLCSVEGAGGDTEAFFGQGTRLTVV.

The chain combines TRBV9 with TRBJ2-5; D gene unclear. This CDR3 comprises 15 residues. V lost 0 bases to trimming and J lost 0 bases, with 9 bases between them. The germline V gene encodes CDR1 SGDLS and CDR2 YYNGEE. This CDR3 reads CASSVGAVDQETQYF. Written as DNA, the CDR3 is TGTGCCAGCAGCGTAGGGGCAGTAGACCAAGAGACCCAGTACTTC.

With regard to this clone: The sample contains more than one DNA sequence encoding this CDR3. The genes are TRBV7-9 and TRBJ2-7; D call uncertain. The CDR3 covers 12 residues. Trimming shortened V by 1 base and J by 3 bases, and 4 bases separated the two germline ends. Germline V lookup: CDR1 SEHNR, CDR2 FQNEAQ (reference sequence). CDR3 DNA: TGTGCCAGCAGCTTAGTCGGCTACGAGCAGTACTTC. This codes for CASSLVGYEQYF.

A few counts support this clone. The chain couples TRBV10-2 to TRBJ2-1; a possible D gene is TRBD2 (6 bases). Trimming took off 10 bases at V and 4 bases at J, with 23 bases between the two ends. This CDR3 region has 16 residues. Germline V gene lookup returns CDR1 WSHSY and CDR2 SAAADI. CDR3 nucleotides: TGCGCCACCGATCCGAGGGGACTGGGGGATTACAATGAGCAGTTCTTC. It encodes CATDPRGLGDYNEQFF.

The chain has TRBV6-5 and TRBJ1-1; TRBD1 might be the D (6 bases). V shed 2 bases and J shed 11 bases, with 12 bases lying between them. The CDR3 is 12 amino acids. From germline, CDR1 is MNHEY and CDR2 SVGAGI. The CDR3, as DNA: TGTGCCAGCAGTTACAGGGGGAGTGAGGCTTTCTTT. Translating gives CASSYRGSEAFF.

The rearrangement joins TRBV18 to TRBJ2-2, with 7 bases aligning to TRBD2. Germline-derived CDR1 and CDR2 are KGHSH and LQKENI. The CDR3 consists of 15 residues. J gave up 5 bases and V 3 bases, and 6 bases lay outside the gene matches. CDR3 amino acids: CASSPEGGRTGELFF. In DNA form, the CDR3 reads TGTGCCAGCTCACCGGAGGGAGGGAGGACCGGGGAGCTGTTTTTT.

The V and J genes are TRBV7-9 and TRBJ2-7; TRBD1 or TRBD2 may be the D gene (5 bases each). Germline-derived CDR1 and CDR2 are SEHNR and FQNEAQ (reference sequence). The CDR3 loop spans 13 amino acids. V lost 7 bases to trimming and J lost 3 bases, with 13 bases between them. The CDR3 reads CASIRDLNYEQYF. CDR3 nucleotide sequence: TGTGCCAGCATCAGGGACCTAAACTACGAGCAGTACTTC.

The sample holds a few counts of this clone. The V gene is TRBV7-2, the J gene TRBJ1-3, with D unresolved. CDR3 length equals 16 residues. Trimming removed 4 bases from V and 0 bases from J, with 13 bases in between. Germline V CDR1 and CDR2: SGHTA, FQGNSA. The CDR3 DNA reads TGTGCCAGCAGCTACGGACCCACCAGCTCTGGAAACACCATATATTTT. As protein: CASSYGPTSSGNTIYF.

With regard to this clone: The junction departs from the called germline gene at one end, perhaps through a read error. The rearrangement uses TRBV28 and TRBJ1-1; D not certain. CDR3 length equals 13 residues. CDR1 MDHEN and CDR2 SYDVKM come from the germline V gene. Here the CDR3 DNA reads TGTACCAGCAGTTTCCGGTTGGTATCTGAAGCTTTCTTT. The encoded protein is CTSSFRLVSEAFF.

This rearrangement joins TRBV6-6 to TRBJ1-2, with D possibly matching TRBD1 (5 bases). In germline, CDR1 is MNHNY, CDR2 SVGAGI (reference sequence). The CDR3 runs 15 residues. The ends were cut back, 2 bases at V and 8 bases at J, with 18 bases in the middle. The CDR3 nucleotides read TGTGCCAGCAGTTACGCCGACAGCCCTGTGCGCGGCTACACCTTC. Its translation is CASSYADSPVRGYTF.

In its sample, this clone was seen a few times. The CDR3 region has the DNA TGTGCCAGCAGCTTTGATTGGGACACTGAAGCTTTCTTT. This encodes CASSFDWDTEAFF. The chain links TRBV11-2 to TRBJ1-1; D not certain. The CDR3 is 13 residues long. CDR1 and CDR2 from the germline V gene are SGHAT and FQNNGV. The ends were cut back, 3 bases at V and 3 bases at J, with 8 bases in the middle.